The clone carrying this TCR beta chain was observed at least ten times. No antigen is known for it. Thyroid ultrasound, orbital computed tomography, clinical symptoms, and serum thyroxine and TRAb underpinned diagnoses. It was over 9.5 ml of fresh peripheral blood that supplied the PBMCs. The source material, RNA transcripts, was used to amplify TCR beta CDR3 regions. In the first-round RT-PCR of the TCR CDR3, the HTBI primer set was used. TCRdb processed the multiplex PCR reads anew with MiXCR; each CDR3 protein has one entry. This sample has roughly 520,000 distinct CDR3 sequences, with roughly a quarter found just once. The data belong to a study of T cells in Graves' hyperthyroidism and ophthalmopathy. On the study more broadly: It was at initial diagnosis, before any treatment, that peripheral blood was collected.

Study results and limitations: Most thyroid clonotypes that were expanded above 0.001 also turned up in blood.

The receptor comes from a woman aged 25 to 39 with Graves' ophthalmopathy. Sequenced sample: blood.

The CDR3 region has the DNA TGCGCCAGCAGCTTAAATGTCCGTCCGAACACTGAAGCTTTCTTT. Amino acid sequence: CASSLNVRPNTEAFF. The genes are TRBV5-1 and TRBJ1-1; the D is unclear. This CDR3 is 15 amino acids long. Deletions cut 2 bases from V and 1 base from J, with 12 bases between. The germline gives CDR1 SGHRS, CDR2 YFSETQ.